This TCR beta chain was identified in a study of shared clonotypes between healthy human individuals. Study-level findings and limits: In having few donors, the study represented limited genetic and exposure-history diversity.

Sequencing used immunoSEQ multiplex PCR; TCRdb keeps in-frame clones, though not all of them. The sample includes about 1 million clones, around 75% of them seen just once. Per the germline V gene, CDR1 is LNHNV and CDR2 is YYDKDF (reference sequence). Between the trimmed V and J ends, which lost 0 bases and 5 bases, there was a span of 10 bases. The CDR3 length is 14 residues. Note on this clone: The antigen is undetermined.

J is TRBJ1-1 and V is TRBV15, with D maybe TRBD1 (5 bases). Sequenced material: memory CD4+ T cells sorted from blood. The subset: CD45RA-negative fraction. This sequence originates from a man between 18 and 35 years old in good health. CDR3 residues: CATSREAGRTEAFF. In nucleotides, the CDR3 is TGTGCCACCAGCAGAGAGGCAGGGAGGACTGAAGCTTTCTTT.